These 4 T cell receptor beta chains were all obtained from the same sample, sequenced in a study of beta chain features in type 1 diabetes. Investigators reverse transcribed all isolated RNA, so they sequenced expressed TCRB transcripts. Data came from immunoSEQ multiplex PCR; TCRdb stores just in-frame clones and leaves some out. Found here are about 110,000 clones, roughly 43% of them singletons; the top ten hold 0.065%. Sequenced sample: stem cell memory CD4+ T cells from blood. The receptors were sampled from a woman younger than 35 in good health.

The table lists this clone with a few counts. This chain links TRBV7-9 with TRBJ2-1; D is perhaps TRBD1 (6 bases). This CDR3 spans 14 amino acids. V was shortened by 5 bases and J by 3 bases, with 11 bases between the two germline ends. CDR1 is SEHNR and CDR2 is FQNEAQ in the germline V gene (reference sequence). CDR3 sequence reads: CASSPLTGYNEQFF. The CDR3, as DNA: TGTGCCAGCAGCCCCCTGACAGGCTACAATGAGCAGTTCTTC.

This clone was seen only once. This chain connects TRBV7-9 to TRBJ2-3; TRBD2 matches 9 bases. This CDR3 contains 15 residues. V shed 8 bases, J shed 2 bases, and the junction held 8 bases outside the gene matches. CDR1 SEHNR and CDR2 FQNEAQ come from the germline V gene (reference sequence). CDR3 bases: TGTGCCAGCGGATACGGGACTAGCTCCACAGATACGCAGTATTTT. It translates to CASGYGTSSTDTQYF.

The rearrangement links TRBV7-8 to TRBJ1-5; 9 nucleotides line up with TRBD1. Losses at the gene ends were 5 bases for V and 4 bases for J; bases not matched to a gene: 12. The length of the CDR3 is 17 residues. Germline V gives CDR1 SGHVS, CDR2 FQNEAQ. The CDR3 DNA follows: TGTGCCAGCAGCGTAAACCTTGGGACAGGGATAAATCAGCCCCAGCATTTT. It is translated as CASSVNLGTGINQPQHF. Filled out from reference TRBV7-8 and TRBJ1-5, the complete variable domain reads GAGVSQSPRYKVAKRGQDVALRCDPISGHVSLFWYQQALGQGPEFLTYFQNEAQLDKSGLPSDRFFAERPEGSVSTLKIQRTQQEDSAVYLCASSVNLGTGINQPQHFGDGTRLSIL.

The V and J genes are TRBV7-2 and TRBJ2-7; 8 bases line up with TRBD1. This CDR3 has 13 amino acids. Germline V gives CDR1 SGHTA, CDR2 FQGNSA. Losses at the gene ends were 2 bases for V and 8 bases for J; bases not matched to a gene: 5. The CDR3 here is CASSLIGQGKQYF. The CDR3 coding sequence is TGTGCCAGCAGCTTAATAGGACAGGGAAAGCAGTACTTC.